These T cell receptor beta chains were read from a single sample in a study of CDR3 diversity in severe acne. MiXCR, applied by TCRdb to the PCR reads, yields one record per CDR3 protein. The table records 97,000 or so distinct CDR3 sequences, roughly half of them present only once. Sequences were obtained from blood. The receptors originated from a male donor with acne. The CDR3 runs from the conserved cysteine through the conserved F or W. A D gene is named only where the DNA matches it firmly. Where a row states a size, it is once, few, many or the class of an expanded clone; other rows omit it.

v_call	j_call	clone_size	d_call	cdr3_aa	cdr3_nt
TRBV28	TRBJ2-7	NA	TRBD1	CASTTGEYEQYF	TGTGCCAGCACTACAGGGGAATACGAGCAGTACTTC
TRBV19	TRBJ1-4	NA	NA	CASSILGGVGPNEKLFF	TGTGCCAGTAGTATATTGGGGGGGGTCGGACCTAATGAAAAACTGTTTTTT
TRBV9	TRBJ2-7	NA	TRBD2	CASSPGGGGRTYEQYF	TGTGCCAGCAGCCCCGGGGGGGGCGGGAGAACGTACGAGCAGTACTTC
TRBV4-3	TRBJ2-7	NA	NA	CASSQDLSGSAEQYF	TGCGCCAGCAGCCAGGATCTCTCAGGGTCGGCCGAGCAGTACTTC
TRBV4-1	TRBJ2-2	few	NA	CASSARLDPNTGELFF	TGCGCCAGCAGCGCCCGACTAGATCCGAACACCGGGGAGCTGTTTTTT
TRBV7-8	TRBJ2-6	NA	NA	CASSELGAGWANVLTF	TGTGCCAGCAGTGAATTGGGCGCGGGGTGGGCCAACGTCCTGACTTTC
TRBV6-2/TRBV6-3	TRBJ1-3	many	NA	CASSSPGGDTIYF	TGTGCCAGCAGTTCGCCAGGCGGGGACACCATATATTTT
TRBV6-1	TRBJ2-7	many	TRBD1	CASGHRDRPYEQYF	TGTGCCAGCGGCCACCGGGACAGGCCCTACGAGCAGTACTTC
TRBV5-6	TRBJ2-6	many	NA	CASSPTSLAGANVLTF	TGTGCCAGCAGCCCCACTAGTCTTGCTGGGGCCAACGTCCTGACTTTC
TRBV28	TRBJ2-1	many	NA	CASSWSGELQNEQFF	TGTGCCAGCAGTTGGTCGGGGGAATTACAGAATGAGCAGTTCTTC
TRBV29-1	TRBJ2-1	many	TRBD2	CSVEASGSYNEQFF	TGCAGCGTTGAGGCTAGCGGGAGTTACAATGAGCAGTTCTTC
TRBV7-3	TRBJ2-3	medium-sized	NA	CASSLPDGWGTQYF	TGTGCCAGCAGCTTGCCGGACGGATGGGGTACGCAGTATTTT
TRBV10-3	TRBJ2-6	NA	NA	CAISESESGPSGANVLTF	TGTGCCATCAGTGAGTCAGAAAGCGGGCCCTCTGGGGCCAACGTCCTGACTTTC
TRBV24-1	TRBJ1-5	NA	NA	CATSAQGSDQPQHF	TGTGCCACCAGTGCCCAGGGATCCGATCAGCCCCAGCATTTT
TRBV25-1	TRBJ1-2	NA	TRBD1	CASSFSPRDSFYGYTF	TGTGCCAGCAGTTTTTCCCCGAGGGACAGCTTCTATGGCTACACCTTC
TRBV9	TRBJ1-3	NA	NA	CASSAPGHQLSGNTIYF	TGTGCCAGCAGCGCCCCCGGACACCAACTCTCTGGAAACACCATATATTTT
TRBV29-1	TRBJ1-5	NA	NA	CSVEEGAEQPQHF	TGCAGCGTTGAAGAGGGGGCTGAGCAGCCCCAGCATTTT
TRBV6-5	TRBJ2-7	NA	NA	CASSDSQGYEQYF	TGCGCCAGCAGTGACTCACAGGGTTACGAGCAGTACTTC
TRBV9	TRBJ2-5	NA	NA	CASSVEGRVQETQYF	TGTGCCAGCAGCGTTGAAGGCAGGGTCCAAGAGACCCAGTACTTC
TRBV7-2	TRBJ2-7	NA	TRBD2	CASSRRGGIYEQYF	TGTGCCAGCAGCCGGCGCGGGGGAATCTACGAGCAGTACTTC
TRBV6-4	TRBJ2-1	many	NA	CASSDSSASNEQFF	TGTGCCAGCAGTGACTCGAGCGCAAGCAATGAGCAGTTCTTC
TRBV7-9	TRBJ2-6	NA	NA	CASSLLPKGANVLTF	TGTGCCAGCAGCTTACTACCCAAAGGGGCCAACGTCCTGACTTTC